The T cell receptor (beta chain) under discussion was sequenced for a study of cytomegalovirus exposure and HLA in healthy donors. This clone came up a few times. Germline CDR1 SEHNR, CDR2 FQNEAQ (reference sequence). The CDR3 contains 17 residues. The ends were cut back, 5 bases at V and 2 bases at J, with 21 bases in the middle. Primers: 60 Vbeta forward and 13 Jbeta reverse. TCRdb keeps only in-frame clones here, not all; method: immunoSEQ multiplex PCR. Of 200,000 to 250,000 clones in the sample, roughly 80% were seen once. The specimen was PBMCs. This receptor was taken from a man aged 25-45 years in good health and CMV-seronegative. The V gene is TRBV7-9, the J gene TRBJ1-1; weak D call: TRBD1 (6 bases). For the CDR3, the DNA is TGTGCCAGCAGCATAGGGGCCCTACAGGGCGGAAACACTGAAGCTTTCTTT. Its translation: CASSIGALQGGNTEAFF. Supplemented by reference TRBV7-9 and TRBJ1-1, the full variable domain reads DTGVSQNPRHKITKRGQNVTFRCDPISEHNRLYWYRQTLGQGPEFLTYFQNEAQLEKSRLLSDRFSAERPKGSFSTLEIQRTEQGDSAMYLCASSIGALQGGNTEAFFGQGTRLTVV.